This T cell receptor (beta chain) was sequenced in a study of shared clonotypes between healthy human individuals. Points from the study as a whole: Expectations were that clonotype sharing among donors would be affected by sequencing depth.

Donors had no recently reported acute infections or vaccinations and were HIV-negative. Trimming cost V 2 bases and J 8 bases; bases outside gene matches: 8. The V gene's germline CDR1 is GTSNPN and CDR2 SVGIG (reference sequence). The length of the CDR3 is 15 residues. Clones were sequenced by immunoSEQ multiplex PCR, and TCRdb holds only the in-frame ones, with some missing. The repertoire holds around 2.1 million clones, with under 97% as singletons. In its sample, this clone was seen once. Its specificity is unknown. The sample consisted of naive CD4+ T cells sorted from blood. Described subset: CD45RA+ positively selected. The chain combines TRBV30 with TRBJ2-1, with TRBD2 matching 11 bases. This clonotype was sampled from a man aged 18 to 30 in good health. CDR3 sequence: CAWSHLAGGGDEQFF. CDR3 nucleotides: TGTGCCTGGAGTCATCTAGCGGGAGGTGGGGATGAGCAGTTCTTC.